This T cell receptor (beta chain) was documented in a study of monozygotic twins with cystic fibrosis. The study, taken as a whole, reports: Monozygotic CF twins shared more identical nucleotide clonotypes than unrelated patients. V usage most resembled the co-twin in 13 of 16 pairs. Clonality was generally low (median approximately 0.0095), higher in the most severe patients.

Using immunoSEQ multiplex PCR, the repertoire was profiled, and TCRdb retains in-frame clones only, with some absent. The sample includes about 5,000 clones, around 96% seen only once; the top ten take around 2.9%. As for this clone: Its specificity is unknown.

This CDR3 region has 15 residues. V trimming: 3 bases; J trimming: 7 bases; junction bases outside the gene matches: 7. CDR1 and CDR2 from the germline V gene are MNHEY and SMNVEV (reference sequence). The sample consisted of blood. The chain carries TRBV27 and TRBJ1-5, with 9 bases aligning to TRBD1. The sequence came from a boy aged 2 to 10 with cystic fibrosis. CDR3 sequence: CASSLNRQGVQPQHF. In DNA form, the CDR3 reads TGTGCCAGCAGTTTGAATCGACAGGGGGTGCAGCCCCAGCATTTT.